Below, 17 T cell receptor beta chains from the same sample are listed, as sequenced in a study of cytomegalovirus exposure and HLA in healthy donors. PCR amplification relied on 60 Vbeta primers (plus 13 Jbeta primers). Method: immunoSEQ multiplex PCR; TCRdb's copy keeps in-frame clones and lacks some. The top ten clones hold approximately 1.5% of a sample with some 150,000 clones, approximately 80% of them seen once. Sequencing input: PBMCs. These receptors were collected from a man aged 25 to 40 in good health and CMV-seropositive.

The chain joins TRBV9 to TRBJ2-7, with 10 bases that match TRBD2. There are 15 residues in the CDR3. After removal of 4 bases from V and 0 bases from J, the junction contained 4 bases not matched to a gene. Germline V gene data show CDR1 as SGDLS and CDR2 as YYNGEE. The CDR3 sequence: CASSFSSGSSYEQYF. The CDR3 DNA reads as TGTGCCAGCAGCTTTTCTAGCGGGAGCTCCTACGAGCAGTACTTC.

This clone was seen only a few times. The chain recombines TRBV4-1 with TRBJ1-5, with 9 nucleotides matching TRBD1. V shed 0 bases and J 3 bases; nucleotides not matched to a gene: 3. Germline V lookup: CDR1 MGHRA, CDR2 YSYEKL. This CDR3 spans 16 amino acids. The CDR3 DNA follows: TGCGCCAGCAGCCAAGAGGACAGGGGAAACAATCAGCCCCAGCATTTT. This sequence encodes CASSQEDRGNNQPQHF.

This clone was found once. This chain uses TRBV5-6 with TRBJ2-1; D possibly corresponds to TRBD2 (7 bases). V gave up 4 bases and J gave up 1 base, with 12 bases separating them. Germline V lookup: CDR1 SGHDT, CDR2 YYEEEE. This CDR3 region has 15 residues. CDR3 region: CASSGGAPSYNEQFF. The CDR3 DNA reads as TGTGCCAGCAGCGGGGGGGCTCCTTCCTACAATGAGCAGTTCTTC. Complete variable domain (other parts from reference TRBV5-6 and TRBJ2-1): DAGVTQSPTHLIKTRGQQVTLRCSPKSGHDTVSWYQQALGQGPQFIFQYYEEEERQRGNFPDRFSGHQFPNYSSELNVNALLLGDSALYLCASSGGAPSYNEQFFGPGTRLTVL.

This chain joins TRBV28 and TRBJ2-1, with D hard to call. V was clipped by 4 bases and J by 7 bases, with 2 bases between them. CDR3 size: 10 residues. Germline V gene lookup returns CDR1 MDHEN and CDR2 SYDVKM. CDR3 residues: CASSSNEQFF. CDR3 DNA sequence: TGTGCCAGCAGTTCGAATGAGCAGTTCTTC.

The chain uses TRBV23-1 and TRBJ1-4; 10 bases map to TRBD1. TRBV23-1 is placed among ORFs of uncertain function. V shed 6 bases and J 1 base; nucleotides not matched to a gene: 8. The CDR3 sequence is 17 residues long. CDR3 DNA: TGCGCCAGCAGGACAGGGGGCCGTCCAGTAACTAATGAAAAACTGTTTTTT. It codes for CASRTGGRPVTNEKLFF.

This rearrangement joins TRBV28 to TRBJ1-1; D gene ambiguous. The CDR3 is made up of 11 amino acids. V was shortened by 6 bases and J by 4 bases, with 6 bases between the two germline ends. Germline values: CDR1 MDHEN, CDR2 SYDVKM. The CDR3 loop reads CASRRVTEAFF. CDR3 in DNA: TGTGCCAGCAGGCGTGTCACTGAAGCTTTCTTT.

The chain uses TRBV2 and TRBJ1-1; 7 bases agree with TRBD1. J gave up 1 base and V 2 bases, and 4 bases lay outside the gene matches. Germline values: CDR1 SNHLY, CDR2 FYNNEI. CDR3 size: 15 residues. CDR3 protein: CASSEYRDRNTEAFF. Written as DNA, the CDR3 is TGTGCCAGCAGTGAATATCGGGACAGGAACACTGAAGCTTTCTTT.

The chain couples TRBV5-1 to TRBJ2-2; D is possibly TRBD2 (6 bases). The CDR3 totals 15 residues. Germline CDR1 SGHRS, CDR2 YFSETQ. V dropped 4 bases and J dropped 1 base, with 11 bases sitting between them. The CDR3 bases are TGCGCCAGCAGCATCATTAGCGGGAACACCGGGGAGCTGTTTTTT. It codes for CASSIISGNTGELFF. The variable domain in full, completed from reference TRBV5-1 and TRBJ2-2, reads KAGVTQTPRYLIKTRGQQVTLSCSPISGHRSVSWYQQTPGQGLQFLFEYFSETQRNKGNFPGRFSGRQFSNSRSEMNVSTLELGDSALYLCASSIISGNTGELFFGEGSRLTVL.

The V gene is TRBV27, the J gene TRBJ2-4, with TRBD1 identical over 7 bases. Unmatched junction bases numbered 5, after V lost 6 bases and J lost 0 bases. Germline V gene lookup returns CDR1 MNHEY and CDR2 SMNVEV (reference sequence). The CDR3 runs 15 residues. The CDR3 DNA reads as TGTGCCAGCAGCCCAGGGGGTCTAGCCAAAAACATTCAGTACTTC. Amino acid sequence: CASSPGGLAKNIQYF.

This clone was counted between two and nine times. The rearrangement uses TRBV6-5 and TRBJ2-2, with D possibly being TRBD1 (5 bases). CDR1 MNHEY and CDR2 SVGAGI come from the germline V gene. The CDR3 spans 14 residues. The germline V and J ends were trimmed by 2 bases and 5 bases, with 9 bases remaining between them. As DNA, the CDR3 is TGTGCCAGCAGTTACCAGCCAGGGACCGGGGAGCTGTTTTTT. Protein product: CASSYQPGTGELFF.

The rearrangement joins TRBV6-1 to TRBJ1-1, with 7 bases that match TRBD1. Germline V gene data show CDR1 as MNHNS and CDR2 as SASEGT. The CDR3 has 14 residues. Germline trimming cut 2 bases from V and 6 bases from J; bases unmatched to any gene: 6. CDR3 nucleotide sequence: TGTGCCAGCAGTGAAATAGGGGACAGCGCTGAAGCTTTCTTT. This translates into CASSEIGDSAEAFF.

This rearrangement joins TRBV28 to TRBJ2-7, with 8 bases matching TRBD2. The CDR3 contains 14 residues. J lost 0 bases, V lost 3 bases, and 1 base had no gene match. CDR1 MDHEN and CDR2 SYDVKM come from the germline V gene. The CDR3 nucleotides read TGTGCCAGCAGTTTTCGGGGGGGCTCCTACGAGCAGTACTTC. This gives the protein CASSFRGGSYEQYF. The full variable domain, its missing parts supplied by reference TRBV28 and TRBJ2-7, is DVKVTQSSRYLVKRTGEKVFLECVQDMDHENMFWYRQDPGLGLRLIYFSYDVKMKEKGDIPEGYSVSREKKERFSLILESASTNQTSMYLCASSFRGGSYEQYFGPGTRLTVT.

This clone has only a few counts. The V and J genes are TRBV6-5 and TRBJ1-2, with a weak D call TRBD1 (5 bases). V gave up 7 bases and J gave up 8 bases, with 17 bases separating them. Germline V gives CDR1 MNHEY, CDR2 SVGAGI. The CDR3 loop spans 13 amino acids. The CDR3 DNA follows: TGTGCCAGCACTCAGGGTCCCATCGACGGCTACACCTTC. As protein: CASTQGPIDGYTF.

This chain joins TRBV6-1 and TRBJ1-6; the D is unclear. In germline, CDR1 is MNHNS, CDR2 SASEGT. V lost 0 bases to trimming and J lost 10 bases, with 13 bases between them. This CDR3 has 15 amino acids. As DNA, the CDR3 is TGTGCCAGCAGTGAAGCACCCGGGGTCGGATCACCCCTCCACTTT. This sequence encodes CASSEAPGVGSPLHF.

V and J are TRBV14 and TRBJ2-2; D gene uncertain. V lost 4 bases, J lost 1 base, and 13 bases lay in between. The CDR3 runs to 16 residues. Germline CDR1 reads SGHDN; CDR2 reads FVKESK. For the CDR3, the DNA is TGTGCCAGCAGCCCCCGGAGAGGCTGGAACACCGGGGAGCTGTTTTTT. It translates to CASSPRRGWNTGELFF.

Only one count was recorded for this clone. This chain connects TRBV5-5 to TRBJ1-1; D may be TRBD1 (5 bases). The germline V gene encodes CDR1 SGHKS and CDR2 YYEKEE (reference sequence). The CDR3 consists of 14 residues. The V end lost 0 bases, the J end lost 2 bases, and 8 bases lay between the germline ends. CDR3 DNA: TGTGCCAGCAGCTTGGCAGGGTTTAACACTGAAGCTTTCTTT. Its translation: CASSLAGFNTEAFF.

CDR3 loop: CASSLGASGGANEQFF. CDR3 DNA sequence: TGCGCCAGCAGCTTGGGCGCTAGCGGGGGGGCCAATGAGCAGTTCTTC. The gene calls are TRBV5-1 and TRBJ2-1, with 12 bases identical to TRBD2. The CDR3 length is 16 residues. CDR1 SGHRS and CDR2 YFSETQ come from the germline V gene. Trimming at V came to 0 bases and at J to 6 bases, leaving 4 bases not matched to a gene. The entire variable domain, with the rest obtained from reference TRBV5-1 and TRBJ2-1, is as follows: KAGVTQTPRYLIKTRGQQVTLSCSPISGHRSVSWYQQTPGQGLQFLFEYFSETQRNKGNFPGRFSGRQFSNSRSEMNVSTLELGDSALYLCASSLGASGGANEQFFGPGTRLTVL.